This T cell receptor beta chain emerged from a study of T cell repertoires in cytomegalovirus infection. From the reads, TCRdb called clonotypes with MiXCR, one entry per CDR3 protein. The table lists around 550,000 distinct CDR3 sequences, roughly 29% of them singletons. This CDR3 is 14 amino acids long. Germline V lookup: CDR1 MGHRA, CDR2 YSYEKL. The ends were cut back, 1 base at V and 2 bases at J, with 8 bases in the middle. The sequencing input was PBMCs. The source is a human donor in good health (CMV status not recorded). Some clones in this sample may be carry-over from other donors' samples. The chain links TRBV4-1 to TRBJ2-5; D unclear. This CDR3 is CASSQGAIQETQYF. The CDR3 DNA reads as TGCGCCAGCAGCCAAGGGGCCATACAAGAGACCCAGTACTTC.